A single sample gave rise to the 32 T cell receptor beta chains below, sequenced in a study of blood T cell repertoires in COVID-19. Some clones are missing from TCRdb's copy, which holds only in-frame ones; the method was immunoSEQ multiplex PCR. The table shows around 450,000 clones, with about nine tenths occurring only once. Input material: PBMCs or T cells enriched from blood (not recorded which). These receptors were obtained from a woman aged 18-29 years who had recovered from COVID-19.

The genes are TRBV6-5 and TRBJ1-2; D ambiguous. Trimming left V 2 bases short and J 1 base short, with 5 bases between. The CDR3 length is 13 residues. Germline lookup yields CDR1 MNHEY and CDR2 SVGAGI. CDR3 nucleotides: TGTGCCAGCAGTTACAGCCTTAACTATGGCTACACCTTC. This codes for CASSYSLNYGYTF.

V usage is TRBV5-4 and J usage is TRBJ1-2, with 7 bases matching TRBD1. The CDR3 is 15 amino acids. Germline V gene sequence: CDR1 SGHNT, CDR2 YYREEE (reference sequence). After removal of 4 bases from V and 0 bases from J, the junction contained 6 bases not matched to a gene. CDR3 sequence (DNA): TGTGCCAGCAGCCTCCGGGACAGAGCTAACTATGGCTACACCTTC. Protein sequence: CASSLRDRANYGYTF.

This chain joins TRBV10-3 and TRBJ2-3, with a weak D call TRBD1 (6 bases). The germline V gene has CDR1 ENHRY and CDR2 SYGVKD. The CDR3 loop spans 17 amino acids. The V gene lost 2 bases and the J gene lost 0 bases, with 15 bases spanning the gap. The CDR3 loop is CAISEPRGRGSTDTQYF. CDR3 sequence (DNA): TGTGCCATCAGTGAGCCCAGGGGAAGGGGAAGCACAGATACGCAGTATTTT.

The J gene is TRBJ2-3, the V gene TRBV29-1, with 7 bases that match TRBD2. This CDR3 contains 12 residues. Trimming at V came to 7 bases and at J to 4 bases, leaving 5 bases not matched to a gene. Germline-derived CDR1 and CDR2 are SQVTM and ANQGSEA. The chain's CDR3 is CSAGLVADTQYF. CDR3 DNA: TGCAGCGCTGGACTAGTAGCAGATACGCAGTATTTT.

The chain couples TRBV28 to TRBJ2-3; D is uncertain. Germline-derived CDR1 and CDR2 are MDHEN and SYDVKM. The V and J ends lost 6 bases and 6 bases respectively, with 22 bases between them. The CDR3 is 16 amino acids. The CDR3 spells CASRRPSELDTDTQYF. The CDR3 nucleotides are TGTGCCAGCAGACGACCGTCGGAGCTAGATACGGATACGCAGTATTTT. Using reference TRBV28 and TRBJ2-3 for the parts outside the CDR3, the full variable domain is DVKVTQSSRYLVKRTGEKVFLECVQDMDHENMFWYRQDPGLGLRLIYFSYDVKMKEKGDIPEGYSVSREKKERFSLILESASTNQTSMYLCASRRPSELDTDTQYFGPGTRLTVL.

This chain uses TRBV28 with TRBJ1-6, with D perhaps matching TRBD1 (5 bases). This CDR3 spans 15 amino acids. Germline-derived CDR1 and CDR2 are MDHEN and SYDVKM. Deletions cut 6 bases from V and 0 bases from J, with 9 bases between. The CDR3 here is CASSSDSSYNSPLHF. Written as DNA, the CDR3 is TGTGCCAGCAGCTCTGACAGCTCCTATAATTCACCCCTCCACTTT.

The chain couples TRBV4-1 to TRBJ2-3; no reliable D call. Looked up from germline, CDR1 is MGHRA and CDR2 is YSYEKL. This CDR3 is 13 amino acids long. V lost 2 bases, J lost 6 bases, and 9 bases lay in between. In DNA form, the CDR3 reads TGCGCCAGCAGCCAAAACCGGCGGGATACGCAGTATTTT. It is translated as CASSQNRRDTQYF.

The chain uses TRBV19 and TRBJ1-1; no firm D call. Trimming took off 7 bases at V and 1 base at J, with 13 bases between the two ends. Germline CDR1 reads LNHDA; CDR2 reads SQIVND (reference sequence). The CDR3 spans 14 residues. CDR3 region: CASTFRFQNTEAFF. CDR3 nucleotides: TGTGCCAGTACCTTCAGGTTCCAGAACACTGAAGCTTTCTTT.

The chain joins TRBV12-5 to TRBJ1-5, with D possibly matching TRBD1 (5 bases). Germline V gene data show CDR1 as LGHNT and CDR2 as FRNRAP. V was shortened by 2 bases and J by 3 bases, with 23 bases between the two germline ends. The CDR3 length is 19 residues. CDR3 sequence: CASGLLPDGRGIANQPQHF. Written as DNA, the CDR3 is TGTGCTAGTGGTTTGTTGCCGGATGGGAGGGGAATAGCCAATCAGCCCCAGCATTTT.

This CDR3 is CASSIGQGSYEQYF. In DNA, the CDR3 is TGTGCCAGCAGTATAGGACAAGGAAGCTACGAGCAGTACTTC. This chain connects TRBV3-1 (or the pseudogene TRBV3-2) to TRBJ2-7; the D gene is possibly TRBD1 (5 bases). V lost 6 bases and J 3 bases, leaving 15 bases between the germline ends. The germline V gene has CDR1 LGHDT and CDR2 YNNKEL (reference sequence). The CDR3 totals 14 residues.

Turning to this clone: In the same sample, other DNA sequences code for this CDR3. The rearrangement links TRBV19 to TRBJ1-1; D is ambiguous. Trimming left V 3 bases short and J 7 bases short, with 6 bases between. The CDR3 contains 11 residues. Germline CDR1 and CDR2: LNHDA and SQIVND (reference sequence). The CDR3 DNA reads as TGTGCCAGTAGTATCGGTGGTGAAGCTTTCTTT. Translation gives CASSIGGEAFF.

The chain uses TRBV28 and TRBJ1-2, with 7 bases fitting TRBD1. The trim removed 5 bases at V and 8 bases at J, leaving 20 bases unmatched. The germline gives CDR1 MDHEN, CDR2 SYDVKM. This CDR3 spans 17 amino acids. The chain's CDR3 is CASSPTGAGGSSRGYTF. The CDR3 DNA reads TGTGCCAGCAGTCCCACCGGGGCAGGGGGATCGAGTCGAGGCTACACCTTC.

J is TRBJ2-1 and V is TRBV10-2; the match to TRBD1 covers 9 bases. CDR3 size: 16 residues. Germline V gene data show CDR1 as WSHSY and CDR2 as SAAADI. The junction had 8 bases not matched to a gene; V was cut back by 4 bases and J by 4 bases. CDR3 region: CASSGSTGGRYNEQFF. CDR3 DNA sequence: TGCGCCAGCAGTGGATCGACAGGGGGGAGATACAATGAGCAGTTCTTC.

The chain links TRBV12-3 or TRBV12-4 to TRBJ1-1; D remains ambiguous. The CDR3 runs to 11 residues. Trimming left V 11 bases short and J 1 base short, with 8 bases between. The CDR3 DNA follows: TGTGCCCAAAGGAGGAACACTGAAGCTTTCTTT. Protein product: CAQRRNTEAFF.

This clone was counted once. The chain joins TRBV5-4 to TRBJ2-5; 7 bases agree with TRBD2. Looked up from germline, CDR1 is SGHNT and CDR2 is YYREEE (reference sequence). V dropped 4 bases and J dropped 2; count of bases not matched to a gene: 5. CDR3 size: 14 residues. The CDR3 region has the DNA TGTGCCAGCAGCACCGGGACTAATCAAGAGACCCAGTACTTC. Translating gives CASSTGTNQETQYF.

This chain links TRBV29-1 with TRBJ2-1; TRBD1 aligns across 8 bases. After removal of 7 bases from V and 0 bases from J, the junction contained 11 bases not matched to a gene. The CDR3 totals 16 residues. The V gene's germline CDR1 is SQVTM and CDR2 ANQGSEA. DNA for the CDR3: TGCAGCGGGACAGGGTTTGCCCAGAGCTCCTACAATGAGCAGTTCTTC. It is translated as CSGTGFAQSSYNEQFF.

The sample holds a few counts of this clone. The chain recombines TRBV4-1 with TRBJ2-5, with D hard to call. This CDR3 region has 15 residues. The V gene lost 0 bases and the J gene lost 5 bases, with 13 bases spanning the gap. Germline V gene data show CDR1 as MGHRA and CDR2 as YSYEKL. CDR3 sequence: CASSQDFSFMETQYF. CDR3 bases: TGCGCCAGCAGCCAAGACTTCTCTTTTATGGAGACCCAGTACTTC.

The chain joins TRBV19 to TRBJ2-3; TRBD2 is a possible D gene (7 bases). The CDR3 runs 15 residues. V was trimmed by 6 bases and J by 0 bases, leaving 13 bases between them. Germline V gene lookup returns CDR1 LNHDA and CDR2 SQIVND (reference sequence). The CDR3 DNA is TGTGCCAGTAGGGGAGGGGGGCTGAGCACAGATACGCAGTATTTT. Amino acids: CASRGGGLSTDTQYF.

This sequence joins TRBV11-2 and TRBJ2-1, with D perhaps TRBD1 (5 bases). The germline V gene encodes CDR1 SGHAT and CDR2 FQNNGV. V was shortened by 1 base and J by 4 bases, with 14 bases between the two germline ends. The CDR3 totals 16 residues. DNA of the CDR3: TGTGCCAGCAGCTTAGGTAATGACAGAATGTACAATGAGCAGTTCTTC. Translating it yields CASSLGNDRMYNEQFF.

The chain has TRBV10-2 and TRBJ2-1; 7 bases are shared with TRBD2. J was trimmed by 4 bases and V by 8 bases; bases with no gene match: 8. In germline, CDR1 is WSHSY, CDR2 SAAADI. The CDR3 runs to 14 residues. The CDR3 DNA reads TGCGCCAGCGGGTTGGCGGGGGTATACAATGAGCAGTTCTTC. This sequence encodes CASGLAGVYNEQFF.

The chain couples TRBV7-8 to TRBJ2-7; possible D gene TRBD1, 6 bases. Germline V lookup: CDR1 SGHVS, CDR2 FQNEAQ. The CDR3 is 13 amino acids. The V gene lost 2 bases and the J gene lost 6 bases, with 11 bases spanning the gap. CDR3 protein: CASSLNRAVEQYF. Written as DNA, the CDR3 is TGTGCCAGCAGCTTAAACAGGGCGGTCGAGCAGTACTTC.

The V and J genes are TRBV7-8 and TRBJ2-3; 9 bases are shared with TRBD2. Per germline, CDR1 SGHVS and CDR2 FQNEAQ. The CDR3 loop spans 16 amino acids. Trimming at V came to 1 base and at J to 3 bases, leaving 5 bases not matched to a gene. The DNA for the CDR3 is TGTGCCAGCAGCTTAGTGGGCCTAGCGGGGACAGATACGCAGTATTTT. It specifies CASSLVGLAGTDTQYF.

J is TRBJ2-2 and V is TRBV7-9; D is perhaps TRBD2 (5 bases). This CDR3 comprises 14 residues. CDR1 and CDR2 (germline): SEHNR, FQNEAQ (reference sequence). Trimming left V 4 bases short and J 4 bases short, with 10 bases between. The CDR3: CASSSLRGTGELFF. The CDR3 region has the DNA TGTGCCAGCAGCTCCCTCCGGGGCACCGGGGAGCTGTTTTTT. The full variable domain, rest sourced from reference TRBV7-9 and TRBJ2-2, is DTGVSQNPRHKITKRGQNVTFRCDPISEHNRLYWYRQTLGQGPEFLTYFQNEAQLEKSRLLSDRFSAERPKGSFSTLEIQRTEQGDSAMYLCASSSLRGTGELFFGEGSRLTVL.

The chain is built from TRBV2 and TRBJ2-3; TRBD2 matches 8 bases. The CDR3 sequence is 14 residues long. The ends lost 6 bases at V and 3 bases at J; junction bases unmatched: 5. Germline V CDR1 and CDR2: SNHLY, FYNNEI. The CDR3 sequence is CASSGGAGTDTQYF. CDR3 bases: TGTGCCAGCAGCGGGGGGGCAGGGACAGATACGCAGTATTTT.

The rearrangement uses TRBV2 and TRBJ1-5; 8 bases line up with TRBD1. The germline gives CDR1 SNHLY, CDR2 FYNNEI. This CDR3 comprises 14 residues. Germline trimming cut 6 bases from V and 7 bases from J; bases unmatched to any gene: 8. CDR3 sequence (DNA): TGTGCCAGCAGGGCTGACAGGGGACGACAGCCCCAGCATTTT. Its translation: CASRADRGRQPQHF.

The chain is built from TRBV5-4 and TRBJ2-5; 10 bases are a match to TRBD2. The CDR3 is 16 amino acids. CDR1 is SGHNT and CDR2 is YYREEE in the germline V gene (reference sequence). With V trimmed by 2 bases and J by 10 bases, 14 bases remained unmatched. CDR3 loop: CASSFRTSGAQVGQYF. CDR3 coding DNA: TGTGCCAGCAGCTTTCGTACTAGCGGGGCCCAGGTGGGCCAGTACTTC.

The rearrangement uses TRBV5-6 and TRBJ1-6; 8 nucleotides agree with TRBD1. Germline V CDR1 and CDR2: SGHDT, YYEEEE. The CDR3 is 17 amino acids. Losses at the gene ends were 4 bases for V and 5 bases for J; bases not matched to a gene: 11. The CDR3 nucleotides are TGTGCCAGCAGCCTGAGGTCCAGGGGGCCGGATAATTCACCCCTCCACTTT. Translation gives CASSLRSRGPDNSPLHF.

The genes are TRBV3-1 (or the pseudogene TRBV3-2) and TRBJ2-1; 7 bases agree with TRBD1. With 5 bases clipped from V and 7 bases from J, the junction kept 5 bases outside the gene matches. Germline CDR1 is LGHDT and CDR2 is YNNKEL (reference sequence). The CDR3 totals 13 residues. Written as DNA, the CDR3 is TGTGCCAGCAGCGAGGGACAGTTAAATGAGCAGTTCTTC. Protein sequence: CASSEGQLNEQFF.

The V call is TRBV7-2, the J call TRBJ2-2; 8 bases map to TRBD1. In germline, CDR1 is SGHTA, CDR2 FQGNSA. V dropped 1 base and J dropped 2; count of bases not matched to a gene: 3. This CDR3 contains 16 residues. CDR3 in DNA: TGTGCCAGCAGCTTAGTCCCAGGGGGCAACACCGGGGAGCTGTTTTTT. This sequence encodes CASSLVPGGNTGELFF.

This rearrangement joins TRBV30 to TRBJ2-1; D gene uncertain. Per the germline V gene, CDR1 is GTSNPN and CDR2 is SVGIG (reference sequence). V was trimmed by 0 bases and J by 10 bases, leaving 10 bases between them. The CDR3 runs to 12 residues. This CDR3 is CAWSVVLNEQFF. The DNA of the CDR3 is TGTGCCTGGAGTGTAGTACTGAACGAGCAGTTCTTC.

CDR3 residues: CASSSRSGGAYNEQFF. For the CDR3, the DNA is TGTGCCAGCAGCTCACGTAGCGGGGGGGCTTACAATGAGCAGTTCTTC. V usage is TRBV9 and J usage is TRBJ2-1; TRBD2 matches 11 bases. Germline CDR1 SGDLS, CDR2 YYNGEE. This CDR3 is 16 amino acids long. Trimming cost V 4 bases and J 4 bases; bases outside gene matches: 7.

The chain couples TRBV6-2 or TRBV6-3 to TRBJ1-2, with 7 bases lining up with TRBD1. Germline-derived CDR1 and CDR2 are MNHEY and SVGEGT. The CDR3 has 14 residues. J was trimmed by 6 bases and V by 0 bases; bases with no gene match: 4. CDR3 protein: CASSYSRGKHGYTF. The CDR3, as DNA: TGTGCCAGCAGTTACTCCAGGGGGAAGCATGGCTACACCTTC.